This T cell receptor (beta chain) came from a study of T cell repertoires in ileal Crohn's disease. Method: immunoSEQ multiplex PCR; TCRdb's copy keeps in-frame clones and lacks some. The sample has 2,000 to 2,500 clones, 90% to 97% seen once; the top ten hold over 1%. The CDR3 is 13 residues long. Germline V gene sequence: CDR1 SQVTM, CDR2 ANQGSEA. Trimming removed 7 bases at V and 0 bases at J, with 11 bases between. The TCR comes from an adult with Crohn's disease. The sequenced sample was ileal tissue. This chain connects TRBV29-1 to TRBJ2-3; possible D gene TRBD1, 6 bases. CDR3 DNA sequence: TGCAGCGGGGGGACAACTAGCACAGATACGCAGTATTTT. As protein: CSGGTTSTDTQYF.